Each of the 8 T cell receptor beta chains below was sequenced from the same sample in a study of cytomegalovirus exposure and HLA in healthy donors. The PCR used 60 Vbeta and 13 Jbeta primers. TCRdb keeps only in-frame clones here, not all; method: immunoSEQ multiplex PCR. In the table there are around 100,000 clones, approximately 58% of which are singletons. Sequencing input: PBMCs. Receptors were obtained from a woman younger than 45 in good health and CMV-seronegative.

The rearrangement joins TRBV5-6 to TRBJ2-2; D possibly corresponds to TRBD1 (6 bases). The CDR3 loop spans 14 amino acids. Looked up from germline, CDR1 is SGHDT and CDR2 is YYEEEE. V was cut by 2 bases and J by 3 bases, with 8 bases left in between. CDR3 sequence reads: CASSFQGYTGELFF. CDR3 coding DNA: TGTGCCAGCAGCTTCCAGGGGTACACCGGGGAGCTGTTTTTT.

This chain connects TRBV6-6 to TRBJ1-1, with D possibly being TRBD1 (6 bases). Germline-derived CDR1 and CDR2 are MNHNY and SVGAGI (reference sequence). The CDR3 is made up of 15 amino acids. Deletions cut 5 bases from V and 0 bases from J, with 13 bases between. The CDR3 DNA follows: TGTGCCAGCAGTGGGGACATAAACATGAACACTGAAGCTTTCTTT. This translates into CASSGDINMNTEAFF.

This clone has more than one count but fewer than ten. In DNA, the CDR3 is TGCGCCAGCAGCGCTTCGACTAGCGCGGGGCATGAGCAGTTCTTC. The encoded protein is CASSASTSAGHEQFF. The genes are TRBV5-1 and TRBJ2-1; the match to TRBD2 covers 8 bases. J was trimmed by 8 bases and V by 4 bases; bases with no gene match: 11. From germline, CDR1 is SGHRS and CDR2 YFSETQ. The CDR3 runs 15 residues. Based on the CDR3 plus reference TRBV5-1 and TRBJ2-1, the full variable domain is KAGVTQTPRYLIKTRGQQVTLSCSPISGHRSVSWYQQTPGQGLQFLFEYFSETQRNKGNFPGRFSGRQFSNSRSEMNVSTLELGDSALYLCASSASTSAGHEQFFGPGTRLTVL.

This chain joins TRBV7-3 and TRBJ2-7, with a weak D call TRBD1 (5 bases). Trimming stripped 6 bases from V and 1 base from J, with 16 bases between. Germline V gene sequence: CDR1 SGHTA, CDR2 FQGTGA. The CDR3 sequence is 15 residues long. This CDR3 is CASSLYYSGSYEQYF. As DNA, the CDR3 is TGTGCCAGCAGTCTCTACTATTCAGGGTCCTACGAGCAGTACTTC.

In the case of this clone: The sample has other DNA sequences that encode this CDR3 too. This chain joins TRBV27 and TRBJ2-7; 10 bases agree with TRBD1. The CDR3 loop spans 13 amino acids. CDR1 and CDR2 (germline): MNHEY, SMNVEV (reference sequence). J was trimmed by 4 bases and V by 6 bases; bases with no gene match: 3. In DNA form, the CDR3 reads TGTGCCAGCAGCCCGGGACAGGGGTACGAGCAGTACTTC. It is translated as CASSPGQGYEQYF.

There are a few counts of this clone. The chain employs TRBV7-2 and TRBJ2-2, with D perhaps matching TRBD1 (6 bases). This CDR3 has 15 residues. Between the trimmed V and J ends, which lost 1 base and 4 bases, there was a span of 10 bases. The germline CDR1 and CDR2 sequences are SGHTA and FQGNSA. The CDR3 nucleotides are TGTGCCAGCAGCTTAGGGGACATCCGCACCGGGGAGCTGTTTTTT. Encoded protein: CASSLGDIRTGELFF. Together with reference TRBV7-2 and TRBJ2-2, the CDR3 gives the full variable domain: GAGVSQSPSNKVTEKGKDVELRCDPISGHTALYWYRQSLGQGLEFLIYFQGNSAPDKSGLPSDRFSAERTGGSVSTLTIQRTQQEDSAVYLCASSLGDIRTGELFFGEGSRLTVL.

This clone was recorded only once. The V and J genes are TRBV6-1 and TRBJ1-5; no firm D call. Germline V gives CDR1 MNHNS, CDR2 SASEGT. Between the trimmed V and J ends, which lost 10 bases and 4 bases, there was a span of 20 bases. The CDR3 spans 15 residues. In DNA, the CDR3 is TGTGCCACTGACCTTGACCGCCGAGGGAATCAGCCCCAGCATTTT. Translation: CATDLDRRGNQPQHF.

CDR3 DNA sequence: TGTGCCAGCAGCTCCGGGACAGGGGTTGACTATGGCTACACCTTC. Residues: CASSSGTGVDYGYTF. The V gene is TRBV7-9, the J gene TRBJ1-2; 10 positions match TRBD1. After removal of 4 bases from V and 3 bases from J, the junction contained 5 bases not matched to a gene. Germline CDR1 is SEHNR and CDR2 is FQNEAQ (reference sequence). The CDR3 length is 15 residues.